This T cell receptor beta chain was identified during a study of human T cells and chemical hapten exposure. Study details: Each patch test put 0.01% DPC on the upper back, and results were read at 6 days. Alopecia areata, totalis and universalis patients, mostly female, were included. Broader study findings: Sensitization with DPC brought no change to TCRs above 1 in 1000 in frequency.

The time point: pre-sensitization, week 0. Treatment of the sample: therapeutic diphenylcyclopropenone sensitization with weekly scalp DPC. As processed by the authors: Samples ranged from roughly 20,000 to 750,000 TCRs, with a median of approximately 100,000. TCRdb itself ran the RACE reads through MiXCR, one entry per CDR3 protein. The V and J calls, along with clone size, are taken from TCRdb and not from the paper's own processing. The data hold 300,000 to 450,000 distinct CDR3 sequences, with more than 4.5% observed a single time. This clonotype has at least ten counts. The antigen is unknown. The CDR3 extends over 12 amino acids. V gave up 5 bases and J gave up 5 bases, with 8 bases separating them. Germline V gene data show CDR1 as MNHEY and CDR2 as SVGAGI.

The input for sequencing was whole blood, taken in connection with sensitization to the hapten diphenylcyclopropenone (DPC). This clonotype originated in a woman in her forties or fifties with alopecia areata. Some clones in this sample may be carry-over from other donors' samples. This chain connects TRBV6-5 to TRBJ2-3; no reliable D call. Here the CDR3 DNA reads TGTGCCAGCAGTCTCTACGGAGATACGCAGTATTTT. Translation: CASSLYGDTQYF.